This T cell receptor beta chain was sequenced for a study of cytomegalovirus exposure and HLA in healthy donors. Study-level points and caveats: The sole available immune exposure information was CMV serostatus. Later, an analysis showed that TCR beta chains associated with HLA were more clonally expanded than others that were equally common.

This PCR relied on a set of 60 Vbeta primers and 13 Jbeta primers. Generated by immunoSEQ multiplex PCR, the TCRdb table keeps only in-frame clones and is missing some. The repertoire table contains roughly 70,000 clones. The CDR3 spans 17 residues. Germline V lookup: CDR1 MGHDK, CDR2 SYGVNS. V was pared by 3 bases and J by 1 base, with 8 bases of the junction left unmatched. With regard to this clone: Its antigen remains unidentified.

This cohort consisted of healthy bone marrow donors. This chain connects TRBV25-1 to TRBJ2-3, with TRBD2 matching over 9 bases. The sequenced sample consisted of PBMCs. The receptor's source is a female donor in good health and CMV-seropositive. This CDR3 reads CASSETYRTSGTDTQYF. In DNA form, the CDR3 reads TGTGCCAGCAGTGAGACCTATAGGACTAGCGGCACAGATACGCAGTATTTT.